This T cell receptor (beta chain) was profiled in a study of metastatic and nonmetastatic thyroid tumors. In this sample, this clone turned up many times. From the PCR reads, TCRdb re-called clones with MiXCR. The sample lists 25,000 to 35,000 clones, over 15% seen once, with about 5% in the top ten. The CDR3 covers 16 residues. V lost 4 bases to trimming and J lost 4 bases; unmatched junction nucleotides: 4. CDR1 is GTSNPN, CDR2 SVGIG, per germline (reference sequence). Prior to thyroid surgery, none of the patients had received any treatment. The sequence came from a female donor with papillary thyroid cancer or a benign thyroid nodule (not recorded which). Some clones in this sample may be carry-over from other donors' samples. This chain links TRBV30 with TRBJ2-1, with 16 positions matching TRBD2. The sequencing input was blood. The CDR3 nucleotides are TGTGCCTGGAACAAGGGACTAGCGGGAGGGTACAATGAGCAGTTCTTC. This gives the protein CAWNKGLAGGYNEQFF.